The 28 T cell receptor beta chains below come from one sample, sequenced in a study of T-cell memory formation after mild COVID-19. TCRdb re-analysed the 5' RACE reads in MiXCR, keeping a single row per CDR3 protein. This sample has 300,000 to 350,000 distinct CDR3 sequences, with less than 20% found just once. Sequencing used PBMCs or a T cell subset sorted from them (not recorded which). Every receptor here comes from a man aged 18 to 35 who had mild COVID-19 (a few samples of this study predate the infection). Cell type and time point are not known.

The gene calls are TRBV5-1 and TRBJ1-2; 9 bases match TRBD1. The CDR3 is 15 amino acids. In germline, CDR1 is SGHRS, CDR2 YFSETQ. V was clipped by 3 bases and J by 4 bases; unmatched bases: 7. The DNA for the CDR3 is TGCGCCAGCAGCTCGGTGGACAGGGGCGCCTATGGCTACACCTTC. It specifies CASSSVDRGAYGYTF.

Only a few counts were recorded for this clonotype. This chain uses TRBV6-5 with TRBJ2-3; no definite D call. The CDR3 is made up of 16 amino acids. The germline V gene has CDR1 MNHEY and CDR2 SVGAGI. V was clipped by 0 bases and J by 4 bases, with 14 bases between them. The CDR3 spells CASSYSGKGWADTQYF. CDR3 coding DNA: TGTGCCAGCAGTTACTCAGGGAAGGGTTGGGCAGATACGCAGTATTTT.

Details on this clonotype: One junction end disagrees with the germline gene, perhaps due to a read error. J is TRBJ1-5 and V is TRBV5-1; the match to TRBD1 covers 8 bases. The CDR3 length is 16 residues. Per the germline V gene, CDR1 is SGHRS and CDR2 is YFSETQ. The CDR3 DNA follows: TGCGCCAGCAGTTTGCCCAGGGGGCCTGGTACGGAGCCCAAGCATTTT. Translation: CASSLPRGPGTEPKHF. The full variable domain, in which reference TRBV5-1 and TRBJ1-5 provide the parts outside the CDR3, is KAGVTQTPRYLIKTRGQQVTLSCSPISGHRSVSWYQQTPGQGLQFLFEYFSETQRNKGNFPGRFSGRQFSNSRSEMNVSTLELGDSALYLCASSLPRGPGTEPKHFGDGTRLSIL.

This chain links TRBV20-1 with TRBJ2-1; unclear D gene. The V gene's germline CDR1 is DFQATT and CDR2 SNEGSKA (reference sequence). The CDR3 has 12 residues. V was trimmed by 1 base and J by 3 bases, leaving 4 bases between them. CDR3 coding DNA: TGCAGTGCTAGAGGACTCTACAATGAGCAGTTCTTC. As protein: CSARGLYNEQFF.

This clonotype was counted a few times. The rearrangement joins TRBV6-2 or TRBV6-3 to TRBJ2-2, with D possibly matching TRBD1 (6 bases). The germline CDR1 and CDR2 sequences are MNHEY and SVGEGT. The CDR3 runs 14 residues. Trimming took 8 bases from V and 4 from J, leaving 14 bases between them. The CDR3 spells CASCWGHGTGELFF. Here the CDR3 DNA reads TGTGCCAGCTGCTGGGGGCATGGCACCGGGGAGCTGTTTTTT.

There are a few counts of this clonotype. The rearrangement links TRBV24-1 to TRBJ2-5; D uncertain. The V end lost 2 bases, the J end lost 4 bases, and 10 bases lay between the germline ends. Germline V lookup: CDR1 KGHDR, CDR2 SFDVKD. The CDR3 contains 14 residues. As DNA, the CDR3 is TGTGCCACCAGTGATTATCGGCGTGGAGAGACCCAGTACTTC. This codes for CATSDYRRGETQYF.

This clonotype was seen a handful of times. The chain couples TRBV5-1 to TRBJ1-1; D is unresolved. This CDR3 spans 14 amino acids. V lost 2 bases and J 1 base, leaving 9 bases between the germline ends. CDR1 SGHRS and CDR2 YFSETQ come from the germline V gene. Written as DNA, the CDR3 is TGCGCCAGCAGCTTCGCGTCTGCGAACACTGAAGCTTTCTTT. It encodes CASSFASANTEAFF. Combining the CDR3 with reference TRBV5-1 and TRBJ1-1 gives the whole variable domain KAGVTQTPRYLIKTRGQQVTLSCSPISGHRSVSWYQQTPGQGLQFLFEYFSETQRNKGNFPGRFSGRQFSNSRSEMNVSTLELGDSALYLCASSFASANTEAFFGQGTRLTVV.

V gene TRBV20-1 combines with J gene TRBJ1-5; D is undetermined. V lost 5 bases and J 7 bases, leaving 12 bases between the germline ends. This CDR3 region has 12 residues. Germline-derived CDR1 and CDR2 are DFQATT and SNEGSKA (reference sequence). The CDR3 here is CSAGRLGQPQHF. The CDR3 DNA sequence: TGCAGTGCTGGAAGACTTGGCCAGCCCCAGCATTTT.

In its sample, this clonotype was seen a few times. V gene TRBV15 combines with J gene TRBJ1-4; D is unclear. Trimming took off 0 bases at V and 8 bases at J, with 4 bases between the two ends. This CDR3 has 12 residues. Per germline, CDR1 LNHNV and CDR2 YYDKDF (reference sequence). The CDR3: CATSRDREKLFF. The CDR3 nucleotides are TGTGCCACCAGCAGAGACCGGGAAAAACTGTTTTTT.

The chain recombines TRBV7-2 with TRBJ2-5; D is tentatively TRBD1 or TRBD2 (5 bases each). The germline V and J ends were trimmed by 6 bases and 4 bases, with 15 bases remaining between them. This CDR3 is 14 amino acids long. Per germline, CDR1 SGHTA and CDR2 FQGNSA. Here the CDR3 reads CASSLTSRGETQYF. CDR3 coding DNA: TGTGCCAGCAGTTTAACTAGTAGGGGAGAGACCCAGTACTTC.

The chain has TRBV7-3 and TRBJ2-3; 9 nucleotides align to TRBD2. The germline CDR1 and CDR2 sequences are SGHTA and FQGTGA. This CDR3 contains 16 residues. V was pared by 1 base and J by 0 bases, with 2 bases of the junction left unmatched. CDR3 sequence reads: CASSLSSGGSTDTQYF. CDR3 in DNA: TGTGCCAGCAGCTTAAGTAGCGGGGGTAGCACAGATACGCAGTATTTT.

The V gene is TRBV5-1, the J gene TRBJ1-1, with D perhaps TRBD1 (5 bases). The germline V and J ends were trimmed by 4 bases and 1 base, with 17 bases remaining between them. The CDR3 is 16 residues long. Germline lookup yields CDR1 SGHRS and CDR2 YFSETQ. The CDR3 bases are TGCGCCAGCAGCAAAAACCCGGAGGGGCCGAACACTGAAGCTTTCTTT. Amino acids: CASSKNPEGPNTEAFF.

The chain is built from TRBV6-2 or TRBV6-3 and TRBJ1-2; 10 bases fit TRBD1. CDR3 length: 14 residues. Per the germline V gene, CDR1 is MNHEY and CDR2 is SVGEGT. V was clipped by 5 bases and J by 8 bases; unmatched bases: 8. The CDR3 loop is CASSPPGQGKGYTF. CDR3 sequence (DNA): TGTGCCAGCAGTCCACCGGGACAGGGGAAGGGCTACACCTTC.

A few counts support this clonotype. The chain joins TRBV7-8 to TRBJ1-1; TRBD1 might be the D (6 bases). Trimming took off 5 bases at V and 1 base at J, with 14 bases between the two ends. From germline, CDR1 is SGHVS and CDR2 FQNEAQ. This CDR3 comprises 15 residues. This CDR3 is CASSRSRGRNTEAFF. DNA for the CDR3: TGTGCCAGCAGCCGGAGCAGGGGTCGGAACACTGAAGCTTTCTTT.

The V call is TRBV4-1, the J call TRBJ1-5, with unresolved D. Looked up from germline, CDR1 is MGHRA and CDR2 is YSYEKL. With 3 bases removed from V and 3 bases from J, the gap between germline ends came to 12 bases. The CDR3 sequence is 15 residues long. The CDR3 DNA follows: TGCGCCAGCAGCCATTCGGGCAGTAACAATCAGCCCCAGCATTTT. It specifies CASSHSGSNNQPQHF.

CDR3 residues: CASTLTRWAGELFF. The CDR3 DNA follows: TGTGCCAGCACCCTAACTAGATGGGCCGGGGAGCTGTTTTTT. The genes are TRBV7-2 and TRBJ2-2; possible D gene TRBD2, 5 bases. The V end lost 7 bases, the J end lost 6 bases, and 15 bases lay between the germline ends. Per the germline V gene, CDR1 is SGHTA and CDR2 is FQGNSA. CDR3 length equals 14 residues.

The chain has TRBV27 and TRBJ1-2; no firm D call. CDR3 length: 13 residues. Per the germline V gene, CDR1 is MNHEY and CDR2 is SMNVEV (reference sequence). Trimming stripped 0 bases from V and 8 bases from J, with 10 bases between. The CDR3 nucleotides read TGTGCCAGCAGTTTATCGAGGAGTTACGGCTACACCTTC. Protein: CASSLSRSYGYTF.

The chain has TRBV19 and TRBJ1-4; D not certain. V was clipped by 3 bases and J by 5 bases, with 7 bases between them. Looked up from germline, CDR1 is LNHDA and CDR2 is SQIVND (reference sequence). The CDR3 has 13 amino acids. The CDR3: CASSIRPNEKLFF. CDR3 nucleotides: TGTGCCAGTAGTATCCGGCCCAATGAAAAACTGTTTTTT.

This chain joins TRBV10-2 and TRBJ2-5, with 8 bases matching TRBD1. Germline V lookup: CDR1 WSHSY, CDR2 SAAADI. Unmatched junction bases numbered 9, after V lost 6 bases and J lost 3 bases. The CDR3 covers 15 residues. The CDR3 coding sequence is TGCGCCAGCAGAACTATCACAGGGGGAAAAGAGACCCAGTACTTC. This encodes CASRTITGGKETQYF.

This clonotype was seen repeatedly, ten times or more. The chain employs TRBV5-1 and TRBJ2-7; D not resolved. Trimming took 1 base from V and 3 from J, leaving 11 bases between them. Germline CDR1 is SGHRS and CDR2 is YFSETQ. This CDR3 region has 14 residues. The CDR3 region has the DNA TGCGCCAGCAGCTTGCGGGTGGGGTACTACGAGCAGTACTTC. Translating it yields CASSLRVGYYEQYF. Filled out from reference TRBV5-1 and TRBJ2-7, the complete variable domain reads KAGVTQTPRYLIKTRGQQVTLSCSPISGHRSVSWYQQTPGQGLQFLFEYFSETQRNKGNFPGRFSGRQFSNSRSEMNVSTLELGDSALYLCASSLRVGYYEQYFGPGTRLTVT.

V usage is TRBV6-6 and J usage is TRBJ2-7; D is perhaps TRBD1 (6 bases). The germline V gene has CDR1 MNHNY and CDR2 SVGAGI (reference sequence). V lost 6 bases and J 5 bases, leaving 14 bases between the germline ends. This CDR3 has 13 amino acids. In DNA form, the CDR3 reads TGTGCCAGCAGGGATACAGGGTCCCACGAGCAGTACTTC. Protein product: CASRDTGSHEQYF.

The V call is TRBV7-8, the J call TRBJ2-5; 9 nucleotides align to TRBD2. Trimming at V came to 5 bases and at J to 7 bases, leaving 14 bases not matched to a gene. The CDR3 contains 16 residues. The V gene's germline CDR1 is SGHVS and CDR2 FQNEAQ. CDR3 region: CASSLIRLAVLATQYF. The CDR3 coding sequence is TGTGCCAGCAGCCTGATCCGACTAGCGGTGTTAGCGACCCAGTACTTC. Complete variable domain (other parts from reference TRBV7-8 and TRBJ2-5): GAGVSQSPRYKVAKRGQDVALRCDPISGHVSLFWYQQALGQGPEFLTYFQNEAQLDKSGLPSDRFFAERPEGSVSTLKIQRTQQEDSAVYLCASSLIRLAVLATQYFGPGTRLLVL.

The chain combines TRBV20-1 with TRBJ2-3; 7 bases fit TRBD2. This CDR3 has 12 amino acids. Germline V gives CDR1 DFQATT, CDR2 SNEGSKA (reference sequence). V trimming: 6 bases; J trimming: 5 bases; junction bases outside the gene matches: 5. The CDR3 is CSAAGRGDTQYF. CDR3 DNA: TGCAGTGCGGCGGGGAGGGGAGATACGCAGTATTTT.

The chain joins TRBV4-1 to TRBJ2-1; D might be TRBD1 or TRBD2, each matching 6 bases. V was pared by 3 bases and J by 9 bases, with 18 bases between. Germline loops: CDR1 MGHRA, CDR2 YSYEKL. The CDR3 loop spans 15 amino acids. The DNA of the CDR3 is TGCGCCAGCAGCCACCCGGGGGCTGGGGGAGGTGAGCAGTTCTTC. This sequence encodes CASSHPGAGGGEQFF.

This clonotype was counted only a few times. V and J are TRBV5-1 and TRBJ1-6, with D unclear. The V end was cut by 0 bases, the J end by 7 bases, with 17 bases between. Germline lookup yields CDR1 SGHRS and CDR2 YFSETQ. There are 17 residues in the CDR3. The CDR3 loop is CASSLAGVQGGNSPLHF. The CDR3 coding sequence is TGCGCCAGCAGCTTGGCGGGTGTCCAAGGAGGCAATTCACCCCTCCACTTT.

This clonotype was picked up a small number of times. V is TRBV5-4 and J is TRBJ2-7, with 7 bases aligning to TRBD1. The germline gives CDR1 SGHNT, CDR2 YYREEE (reference sequence). J lost 5 bases, V lost 4 bases, and 9 bases had no gene match. The CDR3 contains 14 residues. CDR3 nucleotides: TGTGCCAGCAGCACGACAGGGAGTAGGCACGAGCAGTACTTC. Amino acid sequence: CASSTTGSRHEQYF.

The gene calls are TRBV11-3 and TRBJ2-2; no definite D call. CDR3 size: 16 residues. The ends were cut back, 2 bases at V and 6 bases at J, with 16 bases in the middle. CDR1 is SGHNT, CDR2 YENEEA, per germline. The CDR3 DNA reads TGTGCCAGCAGCTTATTTGGGGTAGGATCTTCCGGGGAGCTGTTTTTT. Amino acid sequence: CASSLFGVGSSGELFF. The full variable domain, rest sourced from reference TRBV11-3 and TRBJ2-2, is EAGVVQSPRYKIIEKKQPVAFWCNPISGHNTLYWYLQNLGQGPELLIRYENEEAVDDSQLPKDRFSAERLKGVDSTLKIQPAELGDSAVYLCASSLFGVGSSGELFFGEGSRLTVL.

The gene calls are TRBV5-1 and TRBJ1-5; D unclear. The V end lost 0 bases, the J end lost 4 bases, and 8 bases lay between the germline ends. The V gene's germline CDR1 is SGHRS and CDR2 YFSETQ. The CDR3 is 14 amino acids. This CDR3 reads CASSLDGWNQPQHF. In nucleotides, the CDR3 is TGCGCCAGCAGCTTGGATGGCTGGAATCAGCCCCAGCATTTT.